These 21 T cell receptor beta chains share one sample of origin, sequenced in a study of OX40 agonist ivuxolimab in advanced cancers. The data were produced by immunoSEQ multiplex PCR, yet TCRdb's version contains in-frame clones alone and is incomplete. The table includes around 100,000 clones, just under 95% detected once. The sample here was CD4+ or CD8+ T cells sorted from blood, taken in a trial of the OX40 agonist ivuxolimab. The receptors stem from an adult with an advanced solid tumor such as melanoma, head and neck, liver or kidney cancer.

This chain joins TRBV19 and TRBJ2-2, with a weak D call TRBD2 (5 bases). Germline values: CDR1 LNHDA, CDR2 SQIVND (reference sequence). Deletions cut 4 bases from V and 6 bases from J, with 15 bases between. CDR3 size: 15 residues. CDR3 in amino acids: CASSRGPGKAGELFF. CDR3 in DNA: TGTGCCAGTAGTAGAGGCCCGGGGAAGGCCGGGGAGCTGTTTTTT. Variable domain in full (rest from reference TRBV19 and TRBJ2-2): DGGITQSPKYLFRKEGQNVTLSCEQNLNHDAMYWYRQDPGQGLRLIYYSQIVNDFQKGDIAEGYSVSREKKESFPLTVTSAQKNPTAFYLCASSRGPGKAGELFFGEGSRLTVL.

The rearrangement joins TRBV29-1 to TRBJ1-3; D is unresolved. Germline V gene data show CDR1 as SQVTM and CDR2 as ANQGSEA. CDR3 length: 16 amino acids. V shed 5 bases and J shed 3 bases, with 20 bases lying between them. CDR3 sequence: CSVLGGPGGVGNTIYF. For the CDR3, the DNA is TGCAGCGTTCTCGGAGGCCCCGGAGGTGTTGGAAACACCATATATTTT.

V gene TRBV7-3 combines with J gene TRBJ1-1; 7 nucleotides match TRBD1. Germline V gives CDR1 SGHTA, CDR2 FQGTGA. With 5 bases clipped from V and 5 bases from J, the junction kept 5 bases outside the gene matches. There are 13 residues in the CDR3. CDR3 loop: CASSPTGETEAFF. CDR3 in DNA: TGTGCCAGCAGCCCAACAGGGGAAACTGAAGCTTTCTTT.

This chain links TRBV6-5 with TRBJ1-1; TRBD1 is a possible D gene (5 bases). Trimming cost V 4 bases and J 1 base, with 10 bases left between them. The germline V gene encodes CDR1 MNHEY and CDR2 SVGAGI. The CDR3 has 14 residues. The CDR3 sequence is CASSFGGTNTEAFF. CDR3 coding DNA: TGTGCCAGCAGTTTCGGGGGGACGAACACTGAAGCTTTCTTT.

The chain joins TRBV5-4 to TRBJ2-3; no definite D call. Germline CDR1 reads SGHNT; CDR2 reads YYREEE (reference sequence). The CDR3 has 14 amino acids. Trimming removed 2 bases at V and 2 bases at J, with 9 bases between. CDR3 DNA: TGTGCCAGCAGCTTAAGTGGGCCCACAGATACGCAGTATTTT. Residues: CASSLSGPTDTQYF.

In its sample, this clone was seen once. CDR3 coding DNA: TGTGCCAGCAGTACGGACAGGGTCTCCTACGAGCAGTACTTC. Protein product: CASSTDRVSYEQYF. V gene TRBV27 combines with J gene TRBJ2-7; 8 bases agree with TRBD1. Germline V lookup: CDR1 MNHEY, CDR2 SMNVEV (reference sequence). With 5 bases clipped from V and 0 bases from J, the junction kept 3 bases outside the gene matches. The CDR3 has 14 amino acids.

The chain recombines TRBV29-1 with TRBJ2-5, with D perhaps TRBD1 (5 bases). V was pared by 6 bases and J by 2 bases, with 16 bases between. CDR3 length equals 14 residues. Germline V CDR1 and CDR2: SQVTM, ANQGSEA. The CDR3 coding sequence is TGCAGCGTAATCCTTTCAGGGAAACAAGAGACCCAGTACTTC. Translating gives CSVILSGKQETQYF.

V is TRBV6-4 and J is TRBJ2-7; no reliable D call. The germline V gene encodes CDR1 MRHNA and CDR2 SNTAGT. Trimming shortened V by 8 bases and J by 0 bases, and 2 bases separated the two germline ends. This CDR3 has 10 residues. Here the CDR3 DNA reads TGTGCCAGCGTCTCCTACGAGCAGTACGTC. It specifies CASVSYEQYV.

This clone is a singleton in its sample. V gene TRBV6-5 combines with J gene TRBJ2-5; TRBD2 matches 9 bases. The junction had 10 bases not matched to a gene; V was cut back by 3 bases and J by 5 bases. Germline lookup yields CDR1 MNHEY and CDR2 SVGAGI. The CDR3 length is 16 residues. DNA of the CDR3: TGTGCCAGCAGTTATGGCGGGGGGGCAGTCCGGGAGACCCAGTACTTC. It encodes CASSYGGGAVRETQYF.

This clone has a handful of counts. CDR3 nucleotide sequence: TGTGCCAGCAGTGTTTTAGGGGGTCGTCAGCCCCAGCATTTT. As protein: CASSVLGGRQPQHF. This rearrangement joins TRBV2 to TRBJ1-5, with D possibly matching TRBD1 (6 bases). This CDR3 has 14 amino acids. V gave up 4 bases and J gave up 6 bases, with 13 bases separating them. Germline loops: CDR1 SNHLY, CDR2 FYNNEI.

The chain uses TRBV28 and TRBJ2-6; D may correspond to TRBD1 or TRBD2 (6 bases each). With 6 bases removed from V and 3 bases from J, the gap between germline ends came to 15 bases. CDR1 MDHEN and CDR2 SYDVKM come from the germline V gene. This CDR3 has 16 residues. The CDR3 loop reads CASREGGWNGANVLTF. The DNA for the CDR3 is TGTGCCAGCAGGGAGGGGGGTTGGAATGGGGCCAACGTCCTGACTTTC.

The chain employs TRBV6-5 and TRBJ2-3; D not certain. Deletions cut 2 bases from V and 14 bases from J, with 11 bases between. Germline CDR1 MNHEY, CDR2 SVGAGI. The length of the CDR3 is 11 residues. CDR3 coding DNA: TGTGCCAGCAGTTACAAGGGCCATTGGTATTTT. This codes for CASSYKGHWYF.

This chain connects TRBV6-5 to TRBJ2-5, with D perhaps assigned TRBD1 or TRBD2 (5 bases each). Trimming removed 10 bases at V and 7 bases at J, with 13 bases between. Germline assignment: CDR1 MNHEY and CDR2 SVGAGI. The CDR3 runs to 11 residues. The CDR3 DNA is TGTGCCACCGGCCTTGGGGGGACCCAGTACTTC. Its translation is CATGLGGTQYF.

The V gene is TRBV19, the J gene TRBJ2-5; unclear D gene. V was pared by 3 bases and J by 5 bases, with 4 bases between. The CDR3 length is 11 residues. CDR1 LNHDA and CDR2 SQIVND come from the germline V gene (reference sequence). CDR3 region: CASSISETQYF. CDR3 DNA sequence: TGTGCCAGTAGTATTTCCGAGACCCAGTACTTC. The variable domain in full, with the rest retrieved from reference TRBV19 and TRBJ2-5, is DGGITQSPKYLFRKEGQNVTLSCEQNLNHDAMYWYRQDPGQGLRLIYYSQIVNDFQKGDIAEGYSVSREKKESFPLTVTSAQKNPTAFYLCASSISETQYFGPGTRLLVL.

The chain recombines TRBV29-1 with TRBJ2-1; the match to TRBD2 covers 14 bases. The CDR3 loop spans 13 amino acids. The junction had 6 bases not matched to a gene; V was cut back by 5 bases and J by 12 bases. Germline V lookup: CDR1 SQVTM, CDR2 ANQGSEA. The CDR3 bases are TGCAGCGTTACCAGACTAGCGGGAGGGGTGCAGTTCTTC. Protein sequence: CSVTRLAGGVQFF.

The chain combines TRBV5-1 with TRBJ2-3; a possible D gene is TRBD2 (5 bases). Germline CDR1 reads SGHRS; CDR2 reads YFSETQ. The CDR3 is made up of 14 amino acids. V was trimmed by 2 bases and J by 6 bases, leaving 13 bases between them. DNA of the CDR3: TGCGCCAGCAGCTTAGGAGGTCTCCGCGATACGCAGTATTTT. Translation gives CASSLGGLRDTQYF.

V is TRBV7-9 and J is TRBJ1-1; D remains ambiguous. Germline V gene lookup returns CDR1 SEHNR and CDR2 FQNEAQ (reference sequence). The CDR3 is 13 amino acids. Trimming cost V 5 bases and J 4 bases, with 11 bases left between them. The CDR3 protein is CASSPLGVTEAFF. The CDR3 DNA follows: TGTGCCAGCAGCCCCCTCGGAGTCACTGAAGCTTTCTTT.

The J gene is TRBJ2-3, the V gene TRBV6-5; D not resolved. The V gene's germline CDR1 is MNHEY and CDR2 SVGAGI. The CDR3 consists of 13 residues. V shed 6 bases and J shed 2 bases, with 9 bases lying between them. CDR3 residues: CASRVAATDTQYF. CDR3 bases: TGTGCCAGCAGGGTGGCGGCCACAGATACGCAGTATTTT.

The chain employs TRBV11-3 and TRBJ2-3; D is perhaps TRBD2 (6 bases). The CDR3 spans 14 residues. V was trimmed by 3 bases and J by 2 bases, leaving 9 bases between them. Germline CDR1 SGHNT, CDR2 YENEEA. CDR3 sequence: CASSFGGNTDTQYF. The CDR3 DNA follows: TGTGCCAGCAGCTTCGGCGGGAACACAGATACGCAGTATTTT.

This chain uses TRBV2 with TRBJ1-5; D may be TRBD1 (5 bases). V lost 4 bases, J lost 0 bases, and 13 bases lay in between. In germline, CDR1 is SNHLY, CDR2 FYNNEI. The CDR3 spans 16 residues. CDR3 amino acids: CASSVGENYSNQPQHF. DNA of the CDR3: TGTGCCAGCAGTGTGGGGGAAAACTATAGCAATCAGCCCCAGCATTTT.

The rearrangement links TRBV19 to TRBJ2-6; D is possibly TRBD1 (5 bases). V was trimmed by 5 bases and J by 10 bases, leaving 15 bases between them. This CDR3 region has 14 residues. Germline V gene sequence: CDR1 LNHDA, CDR2 SQIVND (reference sequence). CDR3 coding DNA: TGTGCCAGTAGTCGGTTCGGACAAGGAAACGTCCTGACTTTC. This sequence encodes CASSRFGQGNVLTF.